The 32 T cell receptor beta chains reported below all come from one sample, sequenced in a study of cytomegalovirus exposure and HLA in healthy donors. Primers: 60 Vbeta forward and 13 Jbeta reverse. Libraries were prepared by immunoSEQ multiplex PCR; TCRdb keeps only in-frame clonotypes and omits some of them. The sample has some 180,000 clones, 70% to 85% seen once. The sample taken for sequencing was PBMCs. The receptors shown here come from a girl aged 2 to 10 in good health and CMV-seropositive.

The chain uses TRBV7-2 and TRBJ2-7; 7 bases are a match to TRBD1. Germline V lookup: CDR1 SGHTA, CDR2 FQGNSA. CDR3 length: 12 residues. The J segment lost 7 bases and the V segment lost 5 bases, leaving 5 bases of the junction unmatched. For the CDR3, the DNA is TGTGCCAGCAGCCAAAAACAGGGGGAGCAGTACTTC. Translating it yields CASSQKQGEQYF.

The chain uses TRBV30 and TRBJ2-5; TRBD2 matches 13 bases. The J call is uncertain, as TRBJ2-7 better fits the DNA end. This CDR3 contains 16 residues. Per germline, CDR1 GTSNPN and CDR2 SVGIG (reference sequence). The CDR3 sequence: CAWVPAGTSGINEQYF. CDR3 coding DNA: TGTGCCTGGGTCCCGGCTGGGACTAGCGGGATCAACGAGCAGTACTTC.

V gene TRBV11-2 combines with J gene TRBJ2-7; D gene ambiguous. Germline V gene sequence: CDR1 SGHAT, CDR2 FQNNGV. This CDR3 is built from 11 residues. The ends were cut back, 1 base at V and 11 bases at J, with 9 bases in the middle. The CDR3 region is CASSLGLEEYF. CDR3 sequence (DNA): TGTGCCAGCAGCTTAGGACTTGAGGAGTACTTC.

This clone appeared once. The chain combines TRBV15 with TRBJ2-1; D is possibly TRBD2 (5 bases). This CDR3 is 15 amino acids long. Germline V gives CDR1 LNHNV, CDR2 YYDKDF (reference sequence). V lost 5 bases and J lost 0, with 11 bases in between. CDR3 loop: CATSARRGSYNEQFF. CDR3 in DNA: TGTGCCACCAGCGCGCGTCGGGGCTCCTACAATGAGCAGTTCTTC.

The chain links TRBV19 to TRBJ2-1; D uncertain. There are 15 residues in the CDR3. V was shortened by 3 bases and J by 4 bases, with 13 bases between the two germline ends. Germline V gives CDR1 LNHDA, CDR2 SQIVND (reference sequence). The CDR3 spells CASSIVARVYNEQFF. The CDR3 DNA reads TGTGCCAGTAGTATCGTAGCTAGAGTGTACAATGAGCAGTTCTTC. Full variable domain (rest looked up from reference TRBV19 and TRBJ2-1): DGGITQSPKYLFRKEGQNVTLSCEQNLNHDAMYWYRQDPGQGLRLIYYSQIVNDFQKGDIAEGYSVSREKKESFPLTVTSAQKNPTAFYLCASSIVARVYNEQFFGPGTRLTVL.

This clone was counted only a few times. V usage is TRBV5-6 and J usage is TRBJ1-5; D is unresolved. The germline CDR1 and CDR2 sequences are SGHDT and YYEEEE. V was pared by 4 bases and J by 0 bases, with 11 bases between. The CDR3 covers 15 residues. For the CDR3, the DNA is TGTGCCAGCAGCATCAGACACCTTAGCAATCAGCCCCAGCATTTT. Translating gives CASSIRHLSNQPQHF.

The chain couples TRBV5-6 to TRBJ1-2; 8 bases map to TRBD1. Unmatched junction bases numbered 6, after V lost 4 bases and J lost 4 bases. The CDR3 has 14 residues. From germline, CDR1 is SGHDT and CDR2 YYEEEE. The CDR3: CASSPRQGTYGYTF. In nucleotides, the CDR3 is TGTGCCAGCAGCCCCAGACAGGGGACCTATGGCTACACCTTC.

The chain has TRBV21-1 and TRBJ1-1; the D call TRBD1 from the table was never checked on the DNA. TRBV21-1 has pseudogene status. The CDR3 spans 14 residues. CDR3 sequence: CASSAQGINTEAFF. CDR3 in DNA: TGTGCCAGCAGCGCCCAGGGGATCAACACTGAAGCTTTCTTT.

The J gene is TRBJ1-1, the V gene TRBV27; 8 bases line up with TRBD1. The germline V gene encodes CDR1 MNHEY and CDR2 SMNVEV (reference sequence). The ends lost 5 bases at V and 6 bases at J; junction bases unmatched: 11. This CDR3 is 15 amino acids long. CDR3 amino acids: CASSLKRTGRAEAFF. The CDR3 bases are TGTGCCAGCAGTCTGAAACGGACAGGGCGAGCTGAAGCTTTCTTT.

The chain uses TRBV28 and TRBJ2-1; possible D gene TRBD1, 5 bases. CDR3 length: 12 amino acids. With 2 bases removed from V and 9 bases from J, the gap between germline ends came to 8 bases. The germline gives CDR1 MDHEN, CDR2 SYDVKM. The CDR3, as DNA: TGTGCCAGCAGTTTACAGGGTATTGAGCAGTTCTTC. Translating it yields CASSLQGIEQFF. Full variable domain (remainder filled in from reference TRBV28 and TRBJ2-1): DVKVTQSSRYLVKRTGEKVFLECVQDMDHENMFWYRQDPGLGLRLIYFSYDVKMKEKGDIPEGYSVSREKKERFSLILESASTNQTSMYLCASSLQGIEQFFGPGTRLTVL.

V and J are TRBV5-1 and TRBJ2-7, with D possibly matching TRBD2 (6 bases). Germline-derived CDR1 and CDR2 are SGHRS and YFSETQ. The CDR3 totals 14 residues. Deletions cut 0 bases from V and 7 bases from J, with 14 bases between. The CDR3 sequence: CASSLGRERAEQYF. DNA for the CDR3: TGCGCCAGCAGCTTGGGGAGAGAGCGGGCGGAGCAGTACTTC. The complete variable domain, with remaining parts taken from reference TRBV5-1 and TRBJ2-7, reads KAGVTQTPRYLIKTRGQQVTLSCSPISGHRSVSWYQQTPGQGLQFLFEYFSETQRNKGNFPGRFSGRQFSNSRSEMNVSTLELGDSALYLCASSLGRERAEQYFGPGTRLTVT.

The chain employs TRBV14 and TRBJ1-4; 7 positions match TRBD1. The CDR3 extends over 17 amino acids. J lost 8 bases, V lost 2 bases, and 14 bases had no gene match. Germline V gene lookup returns CDR1 SGHDN and CDR2 FVKESK. The CDR3 DNA reads TGTGCCAGCAGCCAAAGGACAGGTTGGGCATGGGGAGAAAAACTGTTTTTT. Amino acids: CASSQRTGWAWGEKLFF.

This clone occurred a few times. The gene calls are TRBV4-1 and TRBJ2-7, with 7 bases aligning to TRBD2. Looked up from germline, CDR1 is MGHRA and CDR2 is YSYEKL. The CDR3 spans 15 residues. J gave up 3 bases and V 4 bases, and 9 bases lay outside the gene matches. The CDR3 DNA reads as TGCGCCAGCAGCCGCGGATCTAGCGGACTCTACGAGCAGTACTTC. Its protein product is CASSRGSSGLYEQYF.

The V and J genes are TRBV5-4 and TRBJ2-1; no firm D call. V was cut by 1 base and J by 2 bases, with 10 bases left in between. CDR3 length equals 15 residues. The germline gives CDR1 SGHNT, CDR2 YYREEE (reference sequence). For the CDR3, the DNA is TGTGCCAGCAGCTTGAGTCGCAACACCTACAATGAGCAGTTCTTC. Protein sequence: CASSLSRNTYNEQFF. The variable domain in full, completed from reference TRBV5-4 and TRBJ2-1, reads ETGVTQSPTHLIKTRGQQVTLRCSSQSGHNTVSWYQQALGQGPQFIFQYYREEENGRGNFPPRFSGLQFPNYSSELNVNALELDDSALYLCASSLSRNTYNEQFFGPGTRLTVL.

The chain combines TRBV27 with TRBJ2-1; D call uncertain. The CDR3 covers 8 residues. CDR1 is MNHEY, CDR2 SMNVEV, per germline (reference sequence). The V and J ends lost 6 bases and 13 bases respectively, with 4 bases between them. CDR3: CASSKQFF. The CDR3, as DNA: TGTGCCAGCAGCAAACAGTTCTTC.

V is TRBV6-5 and J is TRBJ1-2; 7 nucleotides match TRBD1. V lost 5 bases, J lost 7 bases, and 1 base stayed unmatched. The CDR3 has 11 amino acids. The germline gives CDR1 MNHEY, CDR2 SVGAGI. CDR3 in amino acids: CASSNRGGYTF. DNA of the CDR3: TGTGCCAGCAGTAACAGGGGTGGCTACACCTTC.

The chain is built from TRBV4-2 and TRBJ1-1; tentative D call: TRBD1 (6 bases). With 2 bases removed from V and 11 bases from J, the gap between germline ends came to 15 bases. The CDR3 extends over 13 amino acids. The germline V gene has CDR1 LGHNA and CDR2 YNFKEQ. CDR3: CASSQNRAGRAFF. DNA of the CDR3: TGTGCCAGCAGCCAAAACAGGGCTGGTAGGGCTTTCTTT.

The sample holds a few counts of this clone. J is TRBJ1-2 and V is TRBV25-1, with TRBD1 matching 12 bases. Germline V gene lookup returns CDR1 MGHDK and CDR2 SYGVNS. The CDR3 runs to 16 residues. The V gene end was trimmed by 2 bases and the J gene end by 8 bases; junction bases not matched to a gene: 9. In nucleotides, the CDR3 is TGTGCCAGCAGTGAACAGCGGGACAGGGGGCGAAGGGGCTACACCTTC. It codes for CASSEQRDRGRRGYTF.

V and J are TRBV4-1 and TRBJ1-2; no firm D call. The germline CDR1 and CDR2 sequences are MGHRA and YSYEKL. V shed 0 bases and J shed 2 bases, with 10 bases lying between them. The CDR3 is 15 residues long. The CDR3 region has the DNA TGCGCCAGCAGCCAAGATCCCCAGATAAACTATGGCTACACCTTC. It is translated as CASSQDPQINYGYTF.

The chain links TRBV27 to TRBJ1-1; 7 bases line up with TRBD1. This CDR3 has 16 residues. Trimming at V came to 2 bases and at J to 5 bases, leaving 11 bases not matched to a gene. CDR1 is MNHEY and CDR2 is SMNVEV in the germline V gene (reference sequence). For the CDR3, the DNA is TGTGCCAGCAGTTTACTCTCAGGGGGGACCGGGACTGAAGCTTTCTTT. It specifies CASSLLSGGTGTEAFF.

V and J are TRBV4-2 and TRBJ1-3, with D maybe TRBD1 (5 bases). Germline CDR1 LGHNA, CDR2 YNFKEQ. This CDR3 contains 17 residues. V lost 1 base and J 0 bases, leaving 13 bases between the germline ends. CDR3 nucleotides: TGTGCCAGCAGCCAAGTTGACAGCCGGAGCTCTGGAAACACCATATATTTT. Residues: CASSQVDSRSSGNTIYF.

The gene calls are TRBV27 and TRBJ2-4; 10 nucleotides agree with TRBD1. Germline values: CDR1 MNHEY, CDR2 SMNVEV (reference sequence). V trimming: 8 bases; J trimming: 3 bases; junction bases outside the gene matches: 4. The CDR3 is 14 residues long. As DNA, the CDR3 is TGTGCCAGCCGACAGGGGGCAAGCAAAAACATTCAGTACTTC. Protein: CASRQGASKNIQYF.

This clone was seen only a few times. The gene calls are TRBV4-1 and TRBJ2-2, with D hard to call. CDR1 MGHRA and CDR2 YSYEKL come from the germline V gene. V shed 1 base and J shed 6 bases, with 9 bases lying between them. This CDR3 has 14 residues. Written as DNA, the CDR3 is TGCGCCAGCAGCCAAGGCGCAGAGGCCGGGGAGCTGTTTTTT. Encoded protein: CASSQGAEAGELFF.

In the case of this clone: Other DNA sequences in this sample translate to the same CDR3. The CDR3 DNA reads TGTGCCAGCAGCGTTGGTGGGGGGGGAAATCAGCCCCAGCATTTT. This gives the protein CASSVGGGGNQPQHF. V usage is TRBV9 and J usage is TRBJ1-5, with D perhaps matching TRBD1 (5 bases). The germline gives CDR1 SGDLS, CDR2 YYNGEE. There are 15 residues in the CDR3. Trimming shortened V by 2 bases and J by 4 bases, and 13 bases separated the two germline ends.

The rearrangement uses TRBV30 and TRBJ2-1; D might be TRBD1 (6 bases). Trimming took off 2 bases at V and 1 base at J, with 12 bases between the two ends. Germline lookup yields CDR1 GTSNPN and CDR2 SVGIG (reference sequence). The CDR3 spans 15 residues. As DNA, the CDR3 is TGTGCCTGGAGTCGATCAGGACAGTCCTACAATGAGCAGTTCTTC. Translation: CAWSRSGQSYNEQFF.

This sequence joins TRBV20-1 and TRBJ1-5; 9 bases align to TRBD1. Germline loops: CDR1 DFQATT, CDR2 SNEGSKA (reference sequence). CDR3 length: 11 residues. V lost 6 bases and J lost 11; bases outside the gene matches: 5. The CDR3 loop is CSATGGEAQHF. In DNA, the CDR3 is TGCAGTGCCACAGGGGGCGAAGCCCAGCATTTT.

This clone came up once. V gene TRBV28 combines with J gene TRBJ2-7, with TRBD2 identical over 7 bases. The CDR3 sequence is 14 residues long. The V segment lost 7 bases and the J segment 6 bases; nucleotides outside the gene matches: 12. Germline CDR1 is MDHEN and CDR2 is SYDVKM. This CDR3 reads CASTSLRELSEQYF. Written as DNA, the CDR3 is TGTGCCAGCACATCATTGCGGGAGCTGAGCGAGCAGTACTTC.

The V and J genes are TRBV28 and TRBJ2-7; 9 bases agree with TRBD2. This CDR3 region has 17 residues. Trimming cost V 4 bases and J 0 bases; bases outside gene matches: 10. The V gene's germline CDR1 is MDHEN and CDR2 SYDVKM. In nucleotides, the CDR3 is TGTGCCAGCAGTTACCGTTTAGCGGGAGCTCTCTCCTACGAGCAGTACTTC. Amino acid sequence: CASSYRLAGALSYEQYF.

This chain connects TRBV30 to TRBJ2-1; no definite D call. This CDR3 has 11 residues. V was pared by 8 bases and J by 9 bases, with 14 bases between. Germline CDR1 is GTSNPN and CDR2 is SVGIG (reference sequence). The CDR3 is CAALYSGEQFF. CDR3 DNA: TGTGCCGCCTTATACTCTGGTGAGCAGTTCTTC.

V usage is TRBV4-1 and J usage is TRBJ2-7; 9 nucleotides line up with TRBD2. CDR3 size: 18 residues. Per germline, CDR1 MGHRA and CDR2 YSYEKL. J gave up 0 bases and V 2 bases, and 11 bases lay outside the gene matches. CDR3 sequence: CASSQRSMAGGPSYEQYF. The CDR3 DNA reads as TGCGCCAGCAGCCAACGTTCCATGGCGGGGGGGCCCTCCTACGAGCAGTACTTC.

V usage is TRBV18 and J usage is TRBJ2-2; 7 positions agree with TRBD2. This CDR3 is 17 amino acids long. From germline, CDR1 is KGHSH and CDR2 LQKENI. J lost 2 bases, V lost 2 bases, and 8 bases had no gene match. The CDR3 coding sequence is TGTGCCAGCTCACCATACAGCGGGGTTCTAAACACCGGGGAGCTGTTTTTT. Translated: CASSPYSGVLNTGELFF.

This clone was detected once. This chain uses TRBV4-2 with TRBJ2-7, with 9 bases fitting TRBD2. Germline V gives CDR1 LGHNA, CDR2 YNFKEQ. The ends lost 1 base at V and 3 bases at J; junction bases unmatched: 4. The CDR3 length is 15 residues. The CDR3 is CASSQGTSDVYEQYF. The CDR3 coding sequence is TGTGCCAGCAGCCAAGGGACTAGCGACGTCTACGAGCAGTACTTC.